The 28 T cell receptor beta chains below come from one sample, sequenced in a study of regulatory T cells in long-lasting Graves disease. Time point described: newly diagnosed GD, antithyroid drugs for less than 3 months. The TCR library was made from RNA that had been extracted from PBMCs in TRIzol. Arm-PCR with iRepertoire HTBI primers amplified the CDR3 regions for these TCR beta libraries. TCRdb re-called the multiplex PCR reads with MiXCR, one entry per CDR3 protein. This table holds roughly 500,000 distinct CDR3 sequences, 11% to 15% found once. These data also formed part of another study, on T cells in Graves' hyperthyroidism and ophthalmopathy.

Here the sequenced sample was peripheral blood mononuclear cells (PBMCs), taken at new diagnosis, from a patient treated with antithyroid drugs. The receptors originated from a woman between 45 and 60 years old with Graves disease.

CDR3 region: CASSQFSPGTGGVLGEAFF. The CDR3 region has the DNA TGCGCCAGCAGCCAATTTTCCCCCGGGACAGGGGGCGTTCTTGGTGAAGCTTTCTTT. The rearrangement joins TRBV4-1 to TRBJ1-1; TRBD1 aligns across 12 bases. This CDR3 has 19 amino acids. V gave up 2 bases and J gave up 7 bases; unmatched junction bases: 17. Germline V lookup: CDR1 MGHRA, CDR2 YSYEKL.

This clonotype was recorded many times. The V call is TRBV12-3 or TRBV12-4, the J call TRBJ1-2, with D unclear. V was trimmed by 7 bases and J by 3 bases, leaving 12 bases between them. This CDR3 spans 13 amino acids. For the CDR3, the DNA is TGTGCCAGCAAACAGAATTTAGACTATGGCTACACCTTC. Translated, it gives CASKQNLDYGYTF.

The chain has TRBV28 and TRBJ1-1, with D hard to call. The CDR3 contains 14 residues. Germline V gives CDR1 MDHEN, CDR2 SYDVKM. Trimming took 2 bases from V and 1 from J, leaving 8 bases between them. The CDR3 sequence is CASSLQIENTEAFF. The CDR3 bases are TGTGCCAGCAGTTTACAAATAGAGAACACTGAAGCTTTCTTT. The whole variable domain, filled in from reference TRBV28 and TRBJ1-1, reads DVKVTQSSRYLVKRTGEKVFLECVQDMDHENMFWYRQDPGLGLRLIYFSYDVKMKEKGDIPEGYSVSREKKERFSLILESASTNQTSMYLCASSLQIENTEAFFGQGTRLTVV.

This clonotype was counted at least ten times. J is TRBJ2-7 and V is TRBV28; D tentatively fits TRBD1 or TRBD2 (6 bases each). The CDR3 length is 14 residues. V was clipped by 1 base and J by 5 bases, with 12 bases between them. In germline, CDR1 is MDHEN, CDR2 SYDVKM. The CDR3 sequence is CASSLSRGGNEQYF. The DNA of the CDR3 is TGTGCCAGCAGTTTATCTCGAGGGGGGAACGAGCAGTACTTC.

This clonotype was counted ten times or more. This rearrangement joins TRBV9 to TRBJ2-7; D tentatively reads TRBD1 or TRBD2 (5 bases each). V was shortened by 4 bases and J by 3 bases, with 17 bases between the two germline ends. The CDR3 length is 15 residues. Germline CDR1 and CDR2: SGDLS and YYNGEE. The CDR3 reads CASSPVTGTIYEQYF. The CDR3, as DNA: TGTGCCAGCAGCCCCGTTACCGGGACCATCTACGAGCAGTACTTC.

Many counts were recorded for this clonotype. The gene calls are TRBV28 and TRBJ2-7; D is perhaps TRBD1 (7 bases). The CDR3 contains 13 residues. Germline CDR1 MDHEN, CDR2 SYDVKM. V was cut by 6 bases and J by 2 bases, with 11 bases left in between. Here the CDR3 reads CASRGGQAYEQYF. CDR3 DNA sequence: TGTGCCAGCAGGGGAGGACAGGCCTACGAGCAGTACTTC.

A few counts support this clonotype. The rearrangement joins TRBV14 to TRBJ1-1; D is undetermined. The CDR3 is 16 residues long. Trimming removed 1 base at V and 3 bases at J, with 15 bases between. The germline gives CDR1 SGHDN, CDR2 FVKESK. CDR3 amino acids: CASSQGLGIPYTEAFF. In DNA, the CDR3 is TGTGCCAGCAGCCAAGGATTAGGAATTCCGTACACTGAAGCTTTCTTT.

Regarding this clonotype: A much larger clone differs from this one at a single base, so this may be a read error. The rearrangement uses TRBV5-1 and TRBJ2-7; 11 nucleotides agree with TRBD1. The CDR3 loop spans 14 amino acids. V lost 4 bases to trimming and J lost 6 bases; unmatched junction nucleotides: 6. Germline CDR1 and CDR2: SGHRS and YFSETQ. CDR3 loop: CASSPGGTGGEQYF. The CDR3 DNA sequence: TGCGCCAGCAGCCCGGGGGGGACAGGGGGCGAGCAGTACTTC.

Many counts were recorded for this clonotype. This chain uses TRBV4-1 with TRBJ2-7, with D unclear. This CDR3 region has 13 residues. Germline CDR1 is MGHRA and CDR2 is YSYEKL. V was clipped by 4 bases and J by 3 bases, with 10 bases between them. CDR3 protein: CASSPPRDYEQYF. In DNA form, the CDR3 reads TGCGCCAGCAGCCCTCCAAGGGACTACGAGCAGTACTTC.

This clonotype was counted a few times. This chain connects TRBV12-3 or TRBV12-4 to TRBJ1-2, with TRBD1 as a possible D gene (5 bases). The CDR3 runs to 14 residues. The V end was cut by 4 bases, the J end by 5 bases, with 14 bases between. CDR3 coding DNA: TGTGCCAGCAGTTCCGTCGGGGCGGGGTATGGCTACACCTTC. Translating it yields CASSSVGAGYGYTF.

This clonotype was seen repeatedly, ten times or more. The chain combines TRBV19 with TRBJ1-5; 8 nucleotides align to TRBD1. This CDR3 comprises 14 residues. The J segment lost 9 bases and the V segment lost 4 bases, leaving 8 bases of the junction unmatched. Looked up from germline, CDR1 is LNHDA and CDR2 is SQIVND (reference sequence). The CDR3 region is CASSTTDREGPQHF. CDR3 coding DNA: TGTGCCAGTAGTACCACGGACAGGGAGGGGCCCCAGCATTTT.

Regarding this clonotype: Since a much larger clone is just one base distant, this may be a read error. Because the CDR3 is missing its conserved closing phenylalanine or tryptophan, this is likely a read error. The chain combines TRBV18 with TRBJ2-1, with TRBD2 matching 9 bases. Germline V gives CDR1 KGHSH, CDR2 LQKENI. The CDR3 is 15 residues long. J gave up 7 bases and V 1 base, and 5 bases lay outside the gene matches. This CDR3 is CASSPRREGANEQFC. The CDR3 bases are TGTGCCAGCTCACCACGGCGGGAGGGGGCAAATGAGCAGTTCTGC.

This clonotype appeared many times. The chain recombines TRBV29-1 with TRBJ2-5; 14 bases map to TRBD2. The CDR3 consists of 19 residues. Germline-derived CDR1 and CDR2 are SQVTM and ANQGSEA. V trimming: 4 bases; J trimming: 5 bases; junction bases outside the gene matches: 18. The CDR3: CSVVNYGPGLAGARETQYF. In DNA form, the CDR3 reads TGCAGCGTTGTTAATTACGGGCCGGGACTAGCGGGAGCAAGGGAGACCCAGTACTTC. Full variable domain (rest looked up from reference TRBV29-1 and TRBJ2-5): SAVISQKPSRDICQRGTSLTIQCQVDSQVTMMFWYRQQPGQSLTLIATANQGSEATYESGFVIDKFPISRPNLTFSTLTVSNMSPEDSSIYLCSVVNYGPGLAGARETQYFGPGTRLLVL.

Of note for this clonotype: At one end, the junction sequence differs from germline, possibly due to a read error. The chain couples TRBV7-8 to TRBJ2-3, with D possibly TRBD2 on 5 matching bases. The germline V gene has CDR1 SGHVS and CDR2 FQNEAQ. This CDR3 contains 12 residues. The CDR3 is CASSQKAYAEDF. CDR3 coding DNA: TGTGCCAGCAGCCAAAAGGCGTACGCGGAGGATTTT.

This clonotype occurred many times. This chain links TRBV5-8 with TRBJ2-3; 8 bases align to TRBD2. V lost 0 bases to trimming and J lost 13 bases; unmatched junction nucleotides: 4. CDR3 size: 12 residues. Germline assignment: CDR1 SGHTS and CDR2 YDEGEE. The CDR3 region is CASSLVSGIKYF. CDR3 nucleotides: TGTGCCAGCAGCTTGGTTAGCGGGATCAAGTATTTT.

This clonotype was seen ten or more times. The rearrangement joins TRBV28 to TRBJ2-1; possible D gene TRBD1, 6 bases. This CDR3 is built from 16 residues. The V gene's germline CDR1 is MDHEN and CDR2 SYDVKM. V lost 4 bases, J lost 0 bases, and 13 bases lay in between. In DNA, the CDR3 is TGTGCCAGCAGTTACCGCACAGGGAGCTCCTACAATGAGCAGTTCTTC. Protein sequence: CASSYRTGSSYNEQFF.

At least ten counts were recorded for this clonotype. V is TRBV11-1 and J is TRBJ2-1, with TRBD2 matching 11 bases. CDR1 is SGHAT and CDR2 is FQDESV in the germline V gene (reference sequence). V dropped 4 bases and J dropped 5; count of bases not matched to a gene: 7. The CDR3 consists of 16 residues. Here the CDR3 reads CASSSQSTSGNNEQFF. CDR3 sequence (DNA): TGTGCCAGCAGCTCCCAATCGACTAGCGGGAACAATGAGCAGTTCTTC.

V and J are TRBV24-1 and TRBJ2-5, with 10 bases that match TRBD1. The CDR3 runs to 15 residues. V shed 2 bases and J 7 bases; nucleotides not matched to a gene: 6. Germline V gives CDR1 KGHDR, CDR2 SFDVKD. CDR3 sequence: CATSDWDRDRGTQYF. The CDR3, as DNA: TGTGCCACCAGTGATTGGGACAGGGACAGGGGGACCCAGTACTTC.

This clonotype was recorded many times. The chain couples TRBV12-3 or TRBV12-4 to TRBJ2-7; the D gene is possibly TRBD2 (6 bases). This CDR3 has 15 amino acids. V was clipped by 1 base and J by 2 bases, with 12 bases between them. The CDR3 loop reads CASSLGIPGAYEQYF. Written as DNA, the CDR3 is TGTGCCAGCAGTTTAGGGATCCCGGGGGCCTACGAGCAGTACTTC.

This clonotype was seen at least ten times. This chain connects TRBV5-1 to TRBJ2-3; 10 bases match TRBD2. The J call may not be correct, given that the DNA end is closer to TRBJ2-7. Germline CDR1 reads SGHRS; CDR2 reads YFSETQ. The CDR3 is made up of 16 amino acids. CDR3 sequence reads: CASTPSGTSVVYEQYF. CDR3 DNA: TGCGCCAGCACTCCATCCGGGACTAGCGTCGTCTACGAGCAGTACTTC.

This clonotype was seen only a few times. The J gene is TRBJ2-4, the V gene TRBV20-1; D remains ambiguous. V shed 3 bases and J shed 9 bases, with 15 bases lying between them. Germline loops: CDR1 DFQATT, CDR2 SNEGSKA (reference sequence). This CDR3 has 13 amino acids. CDR3 in amino acids: CSASPVTIGIQYF. In DNA form, the CDR3 reads TGCAGTGCTAGTCCAGTGACAATAGGCATTCAGTACTTC.

This clonotype was recorded only once. V gene TRBV5-5 combines with J gene TRBJ2-1, with TRBD2 as a possible D gene (6 bases). Germline V lookup: CDR1 SGHKS, CDR2 YYEKEE (reference sequence). This CDR3 contains 15 residues. The V and J ends lost 2 bases and 8 bases respectively, with 17 bases between them. Here the CDR3 reads CASSFLERGGDEQFF. CDR3 DNA: TGTGCCAGCAGCTTTTTAGAGAGGGGCGGGGATGAGCAGTTCTTC.

This clonotype has only a few counts. The chain is built from TRBV2 and TRBJ1-1; 7 nucleotides align to TRBD1. This CDR3 is 15 amino acids long. V was pared by 5 bases and J by 5 bases, with 11 bases of the junction left unmatched. Germline loops: CDR1 SNHLY, CDR2 FYNNEI. The CDR3 DNA sequence: TGTGCCAGCAGTACCCCGACAGGGTCGGGTACTGAAGCTTTCTTT. It codes for CASSTPTGSGTEAFF.

The chain recombines TRBV7-3 with TRBJ2-5; 10 nucleotides align to TRBD1. The J segment lost 4 bases and the V segment lost 2 bases, leaving 4 bases of the junction unmatched. Germline loops: CDR1 SGHTA, CDR2 FQGTGA. The CDR3 runs 15 residues. CDR3 residues: CASSLVGDRGETQYF. The CDR3 DNA reads TGTGCCAGCAGCTTAGTAGGGGACAGGGGAGAGACCCAGTACTTC.

Ten or more counts support this clonotype. The chain joins TRBV28 to TRBJ1-2; D remains ambiguous. The V end lost 3 bases, the J end lost 5 bases, and 13 bases lay between the germline ends. From germline, CDR1 is MDHEN and CDR2 SYDVKM. The CDR3 spans 14 residues. Here the CDR3 reads CASSFFNSGYGYTF. CDR3 bases: TGTGCCAGCAGTTTTTTTAATTCGGGGTATGGCTACACCTTC.

This clonotype was seen many times. V usage is TRBV3-1 and J usage is TRBJ2-2; tentatively, D is TRBD1 or TRBD2 (5 bases each). V lost 4 bases and J 5 bases, leaving 11 bases between the germline ends. The germline V gene has CDR1 LGHDT and CDR2 YNNKEL (reference sequence). The CDR3 has 14 residues. The CDR3, as DNA: TGTGCCAGCAGCCCCCGGGGCCTTACCGGGGAGCTGTTTTTT. It yields the protein CASSPRGLTGELFF.

The V and J genes are TRBV5-1 and TRBJ2-2; D is possibly TRBD1 or TRBD2 (5 bases each). The CDR3 extends over 16 amino acids. Germline V gives CDR1 SGHRS, CDR2 YFSETQ. V dropped 4 bases and J dropped 2 bases, with 15 bases sitting between them. The CDR3 loop is CASSIETGGNTGELFF. The CDR3 DNA reads as TGCGCCAGCAGCATAGAAACTGGGGGAAACACCGGGGAGCTGTTTTTT.

This clonotype appeared many times. This chain links TRBV7-9 with TRBJ2-5; TRBD1 or TRBD2 may be the D gene (6 bases each). The V end was cut by 5 bases, the J end by 5 bases, with 18 bases between. The CDR3 spans 15 residues. CDR1 and CDR2 (germline): SEHNR, FQNEAQ (reference sequence). As DNA, the CDR3 is TGTGCCAGCAGCCCCCCGGGAGCTAGGGGGGAGACCCAGTACTTC. The encoded protein is CASSPPGARGETQYF.